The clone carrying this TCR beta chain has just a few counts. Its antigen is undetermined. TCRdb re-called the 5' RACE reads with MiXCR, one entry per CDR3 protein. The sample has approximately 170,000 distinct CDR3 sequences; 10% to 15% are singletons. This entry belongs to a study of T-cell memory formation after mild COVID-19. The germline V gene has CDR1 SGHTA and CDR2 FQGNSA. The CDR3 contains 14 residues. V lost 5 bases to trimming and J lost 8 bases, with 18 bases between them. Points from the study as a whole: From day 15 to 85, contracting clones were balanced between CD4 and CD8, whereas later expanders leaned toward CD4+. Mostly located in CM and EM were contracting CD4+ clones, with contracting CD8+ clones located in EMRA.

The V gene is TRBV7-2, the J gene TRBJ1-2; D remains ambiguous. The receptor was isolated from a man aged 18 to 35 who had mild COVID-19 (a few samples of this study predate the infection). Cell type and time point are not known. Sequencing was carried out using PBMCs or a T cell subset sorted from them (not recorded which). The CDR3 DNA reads TGTGCCAGCAGCCCCCTCCACCCAGCTAGGGGCTACACCTTC. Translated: CASSPLHPARGYTF.